This T cell receptor (beta chain) was sequenced for a study of blood T cell repertoires in COVID-19. Study details: From T cells, B-cell-depleted T cells, or PBMCs came the material, which was cDNA or gDNA.

The method was immunoSEQ multiplex PCR; TCRdb's version includes in-frame clones alone and lacks a portion of them. The profile shows about 260,000 clones, around 86% of them singletons. V was clipped by 8 bases and J by 9 bases, with 17 bases between them. CDR3 length: 14 amino acids. Germline V gene lookup returns CDR1 SNHLY and CDR2 FYNNEI. V usage is TRBV2 and J usage is TRBJ1-6; D gene ambiguous. The source material was peripheral blood. This receptor was taken from a man aged 18 to 29 with active or convalescent COVID-19. The DNA of the CDR3 is TGTGCCAGCCGAGTACAGTTCGGTACTTCACCCCTCCACTTT. Its translation is CASRVQFGTSPLHF.